The 10 T cell receptor beta chains below all came from one sample that was sequenced in a study of blood T cell repertoires in COVID-19. TCRdb keeps only in-frame clones here, not all; method: immunoSEQ multiplex PCR. Of more than 100,000 clones in the sample, over 75% are singletons; the top ten hold 3% to 4.5%. The sample comprised peripheral blood. The receptors here all came from a woman in her sixties or seventies with acute or convalescent COVID-19.

CDR3 DNA sequence: TGTGCCAGCAGATCCGTGACTAGTCTCCCAGATACGCAGTATTTT. This translates into CASRSVTSLPDTQYF. The genes are TRBV6-5 and TRBJ2-3; TRBD2 is a possible D gene (6 bases). Per germline, CDR1 MNHEY and CDR2 SVGAGI. This CDR3 contains 15 residues. Trimming took 6 bases from V and 4 from J, leaving 17 bases between them.

The rearrangement joins TRBV3-1 (or the pseudogene TRBV3-2) to TRBJ2-4; TRBD2 is a possible D gene (5 bases). The CDR3 loop spans 14 amino acids. Trimming pared 4 bases from V and 0 bases from J, leaving 7 bases between. Germline CDR1 and CDR2: LGHDT and YNNKEL (reference sequence). CDR3 DNA: TGTGCCAGCAGCCTAGCGTTAGCCAAAAACATTCAGTACTTC. Protein product: CASSLALAKNIQYF.

The chain combines TRBV24-1 with TRBJ2-1, with D perhaps TRBD1 (5 bases). The germline V gene encodes CDR1 KGHDR and CDR2 SFDVKD. The CDR3 consists of 14 residues. V was clipped by 9 bases and J by 0 bases, with 11 bases between them. The CDR3 nucleotides are TGTGCCACCGCTAGGGGCAGCTCCTACAATGAGCAGTTCTTC. It translates to CATARGSSYNEQFF.

Regarding this clone: In the same sample, other DNA sequences code for this CDR3. The chain has TRBV5-1 and TRBJ1-1; 10 bases match TRBD1. The CDR3 loop spans 14 amino acids. The germline V gene has CDR1 SGHRS and CDR2 YFSETQ. Trimming at V came to 4 bases and at J to 5 bases, leaving 5 bases not matched to a gene. CDR3 DNA: TGCGCCAGCAGCGTAGGACAGGGGGTGACTGAAGCTTTCTTT. As protein: CASSVGQGVTEAFF.

This sequence joins TRBV18 and TRBJ1-2, with D possibly TRBD1 on 6 matching bases. CDR1 is KGHSH and CDR2 is LQKENI in the germline V gene. V lost 8 bases and J 2 bases, leaving 12 bases between the germline ends. The CDR3 is 13 residues long. CDR3 sequence (DNA): TGTGCCAGCATGACTACAGGGAACTATGGCTACACCTTC. This gives the protein CASMTTGNYGYTF.

The chain combines TRBV18 with TRBJ1-2; tentative D call: TRBD1 (5 bases). The ends were cut back, 5 bases at V and 1 base at J, with 14 bases in the middle. This CDR3 is built from 15 residues. Germline V gives CDR1 KGHSH, CDR2 LQKENI. The CDR3 bases are TGTGCCAGCTCAACCGGCCAGGGTGGTAACTATGGCTACACCTTC. It codes for CASSTGQGGNYGYTF. Complete variable domain (other parts from reference TRBV18 and TRBJ1-2): NAGVMQNPRHLVRRRGQEARLRCSPMKGHSHVYWYRQLPEEGLKFMVYLQKENIIDESGMPKERFSAEFPKEGPSILRIQQVVRGDSAAYFCASSTGQGGNYGYTFGSGTRLTVV.

The sample holds one count of this clone. The rearrangement joins TRBV2 to TRBJ1-1; no clear D gene. From germline, CDR1 is SNHLY and CDR2 FYNNEI. The CDR3 covers 16 residues. Trimming stripped 4 bases from V and 5 bases from J, with 20 bases between. The CDR3 DNA is TGTGCCAGCAGTGGTCTCCGGCCCCGAGGAGGGACTGAAGCTTTCTTT. Translation gives CASSGLRPRGGTEAFF.

The J gene is TRBJ1-5, the V gene TRBV6-5; possibly TRBD1 for D (5 bases). There are 14 residues in the CDR3. Per the germline V gene, CDR1 is MNHEY and CDR2 is SVGAGI. Trimming pared 5 bases from V and 1 base from J, leaving 9 bases between. CDR3 nucleotides: TGTGCCAGCAGTCCCGACAGAAGCAATCAGCCCCAGCATTTT. As protein: CASSPDRSNQPQHF.

The chain couples TRBV6-6 to TRBJ1-3; 7 bases align to TRBD1. Per the germline V gene, CDR1 is MNHNY and CDR2 is SVGAGI (reference sequence). V was pared by 2 bases and J by 6 bases, with 7 bases of the junction left unmatched. This CDR3 spans 15 amino acids. CDR3 amino acids: CASSYGRDRENTIYF. The CDR3 DNA reads TGTGCCAGCAGTTACGGCCGGGACAGAGAAAACACCATATATTTT.

The chain recombines TRBV5-4 with TRBJ2-1, with 7 bases aligning to TRBD1. The J segment lost 0 bases and the V segment lost 4 bases, leaving 7 bases of the junction unmatched. This CDR3 has 16 amino acids. The germline gives CDR1 SGHNT, CDR2 YYREEE (reference sequence). CDR3 sequence reads: CASSRTGASSYNEQFF. CDR3 in DNA: TGTGCCAGCAGCCGTACAGGGGCCAGCTCCTACAATGAGCAGTTCTTC.